Listed below are T cell receptor beta chains from one sample, sequenced in a study of blood T cell repertoires in COVID-19. TCRdb's copy holds only in-frame clones and misses some; the assay was immunoSEQ multiplex PCR. The table shows approximately 100,000 clones, with around 82% occurring only once. Sequencing was done on a sample of peripheral blood. These receptor sequences come from a man aged 55-75 years with acute or convalescent COVID-19. Each CDR3 is given with its conserved first and last residue. Fields, in order: clone size, J gene, V gene, CDR3 protein. Rows give clone size only sometimes, using once, few, many, or a class for an expanded clone.

>NA|TRBJ2-5|TRBV29-1
CSVEVGGVVGETQYF
>NA|TRBJ2-6|TRBV19
CASIGGGLGANVLTF
>NA|TRBJ1-3|TRBV6-5
CAGRDTGNSGNTIYF
>NA|TRBJ2-3|TRBV6-5
CASRGTGGSNTQYF
>NA|TRBJ2-7|TRBV7-9
CASSSRGGGTRSYEQYF
>NA|TRBJ1-1|TRBV18
CASSPGGQPNTEAFF
>NA|TRBJ1-2|TRBV30
CAWSVWRTNYGYTPGTF
>NA|TRBJ1-1|TRBV6-5
CASSYTTGEDTEAFF
>NA|TRBJ2-1|TRBV5-6
CASSTREWQFF
>NA|TRBJ1-1|TRBV7-2
CASSSDRVGTEAFF
>NA|TRBJ2-6|TRBV5-1
CASSHRGSASGANVLTF
>few|TRBJ2-7|TRBV5-4
CASSLPGLAGAYEQYF
>NA|TRBJ2-7|TRBV28
CASSLLAHEQYF
>NA|TRBJ1-5|TRBV5-1
CASSFGGRNQPQHF
>NA|TRBJ2-3|TRBV11-3
CASGRAPTDTQYF
>NA|TRBJ2-7|TRBV2
CASSYSYEQYF
>few|TRBJ2-3|TRBV5-1
CATGTRDTDTQYF
>NA|TRBJ1-6|TRBV28
CASSYGTGRNSPLHF
>NA|TRBJ2-3|TRBV15
CATSRGSGFTTDTQYF
>NA|TRBJ2-5|TRBV30
CAWGKGHALQETQYF
>NA|TRBJ1-1|TRBV19
CASSIGYYKKVRTEAFF
>few|TRBJ2-2|TRBV3-1/TRBV3-2
CASSQDIGRTTGELFF
>NA|TRBJ2-1|TRBV24-1
CATSDTGGPSYNEQFF
>few|TRBJ1-1|TRBV4-1
CASSQTRGATEAFF
>NA|TRBJ2-1|TRBV19
CASSIDLTRYDEQFF
>NA|TRBJ1-3|TRBV11-3
CASSPRADTGNTIYF
>once|TRBJ2-5|TRBV24-1
CATSTGTQGVETQYF
>few|TRBJ2-1|TRBV19
CASSRTVNEQFF
>NA|TRBJ2-1|TRBV10-3
CAITEGLAGGNEQFF
>once|TRBJ2-1|TRBV6-1
CASSEVWTGAYNEQFF
>NA|TRBJ2-7|TRBV11-3
CASSFGGQGAYEQYF
>NA|TRBJ2-3|TRBV6-5
CASSYSAAGAPDTQYF
>NA|TRBJ2-7|TRBV6-6
CASSEGYEQYF
>NA|TRBJ2-3|TRBV5-1
CASSLRGSLIGADTQYF
>NA|TRBJ2-1|TRBV24-1
CATSARPQRDEQFF
>NA|TRBJ2-2|TRBV7-9
CASSPYGRVNTGELFF
>NA|TRBJ2-2|TRBV24-1
CATSDKEGVSPNTGELFF
>NA|TRBJ1-6|TRBV20-1
CSASARATNSPLHF
>NA|TRBJ2-4|TRBV9
CASSVGGLAGGNIQYF
>few|TRBJ1-2|TRBV19
CASSLQGAHYGYTF
>NA|TRBJ2-1|TRBV28
CASSSPTSRTYNEQFF